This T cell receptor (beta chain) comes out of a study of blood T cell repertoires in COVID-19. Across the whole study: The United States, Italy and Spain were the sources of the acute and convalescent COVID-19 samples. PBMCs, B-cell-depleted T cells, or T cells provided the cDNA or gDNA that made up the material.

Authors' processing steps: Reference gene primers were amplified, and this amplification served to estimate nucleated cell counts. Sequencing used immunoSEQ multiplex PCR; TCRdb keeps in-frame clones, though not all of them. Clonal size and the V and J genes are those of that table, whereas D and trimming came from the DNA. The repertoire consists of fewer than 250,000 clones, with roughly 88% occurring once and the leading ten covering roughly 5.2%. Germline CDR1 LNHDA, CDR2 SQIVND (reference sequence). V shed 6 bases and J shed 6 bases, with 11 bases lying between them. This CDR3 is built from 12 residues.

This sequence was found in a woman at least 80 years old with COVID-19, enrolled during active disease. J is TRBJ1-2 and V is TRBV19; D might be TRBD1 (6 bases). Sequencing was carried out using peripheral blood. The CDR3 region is CASREQGDGYTF. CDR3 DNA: TGTGCCAGTAGGGAACAGGGAGATGGCTACACCTTC.